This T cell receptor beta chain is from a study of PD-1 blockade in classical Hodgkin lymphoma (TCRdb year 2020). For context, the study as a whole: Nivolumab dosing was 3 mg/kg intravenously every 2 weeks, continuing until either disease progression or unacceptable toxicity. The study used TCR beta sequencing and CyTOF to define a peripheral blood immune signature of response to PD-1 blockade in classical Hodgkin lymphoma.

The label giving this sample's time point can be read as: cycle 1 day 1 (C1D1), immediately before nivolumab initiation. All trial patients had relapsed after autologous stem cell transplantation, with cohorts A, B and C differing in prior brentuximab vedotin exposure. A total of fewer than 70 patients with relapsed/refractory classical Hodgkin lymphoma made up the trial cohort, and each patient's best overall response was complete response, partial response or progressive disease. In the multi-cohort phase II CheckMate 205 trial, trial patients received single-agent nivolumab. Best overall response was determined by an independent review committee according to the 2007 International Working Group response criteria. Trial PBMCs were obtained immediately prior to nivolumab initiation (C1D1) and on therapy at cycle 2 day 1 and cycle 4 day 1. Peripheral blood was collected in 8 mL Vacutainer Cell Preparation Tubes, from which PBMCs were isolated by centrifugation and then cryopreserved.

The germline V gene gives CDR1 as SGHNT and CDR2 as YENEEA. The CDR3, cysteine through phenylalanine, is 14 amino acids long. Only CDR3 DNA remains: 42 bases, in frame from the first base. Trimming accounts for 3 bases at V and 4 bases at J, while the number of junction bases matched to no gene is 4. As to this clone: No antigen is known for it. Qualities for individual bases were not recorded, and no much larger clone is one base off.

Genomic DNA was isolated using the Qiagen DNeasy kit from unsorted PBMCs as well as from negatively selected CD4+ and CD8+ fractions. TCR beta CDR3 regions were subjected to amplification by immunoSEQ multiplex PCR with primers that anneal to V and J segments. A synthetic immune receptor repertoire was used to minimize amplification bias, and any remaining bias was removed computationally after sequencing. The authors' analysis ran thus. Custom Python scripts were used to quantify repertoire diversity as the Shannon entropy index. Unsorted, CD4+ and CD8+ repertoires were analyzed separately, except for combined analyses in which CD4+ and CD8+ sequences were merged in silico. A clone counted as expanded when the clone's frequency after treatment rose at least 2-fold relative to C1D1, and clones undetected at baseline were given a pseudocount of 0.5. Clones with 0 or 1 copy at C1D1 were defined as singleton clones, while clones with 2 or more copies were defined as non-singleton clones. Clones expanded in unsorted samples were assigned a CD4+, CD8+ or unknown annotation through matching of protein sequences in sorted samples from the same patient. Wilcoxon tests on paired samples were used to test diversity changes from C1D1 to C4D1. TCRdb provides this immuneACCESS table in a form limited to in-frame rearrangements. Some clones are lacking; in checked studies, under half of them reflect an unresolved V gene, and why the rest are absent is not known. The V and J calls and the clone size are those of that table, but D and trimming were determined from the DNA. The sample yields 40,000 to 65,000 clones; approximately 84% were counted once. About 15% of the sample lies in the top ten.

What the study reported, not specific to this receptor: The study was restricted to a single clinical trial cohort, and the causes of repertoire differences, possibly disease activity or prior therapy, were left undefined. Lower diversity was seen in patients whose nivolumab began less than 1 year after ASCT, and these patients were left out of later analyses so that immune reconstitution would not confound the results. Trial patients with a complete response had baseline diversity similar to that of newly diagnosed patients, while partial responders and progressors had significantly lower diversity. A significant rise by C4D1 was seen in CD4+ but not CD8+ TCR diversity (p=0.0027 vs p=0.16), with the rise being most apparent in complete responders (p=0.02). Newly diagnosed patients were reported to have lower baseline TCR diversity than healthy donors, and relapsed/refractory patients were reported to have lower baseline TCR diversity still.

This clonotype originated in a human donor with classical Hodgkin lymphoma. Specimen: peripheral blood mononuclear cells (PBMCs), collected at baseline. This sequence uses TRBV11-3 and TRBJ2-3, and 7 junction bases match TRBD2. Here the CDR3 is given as CASSFTSVADTQYF. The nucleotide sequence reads TGTGCCAGCAGCTTTACTAGCGTCGCAGATACGCAGTATTTT.